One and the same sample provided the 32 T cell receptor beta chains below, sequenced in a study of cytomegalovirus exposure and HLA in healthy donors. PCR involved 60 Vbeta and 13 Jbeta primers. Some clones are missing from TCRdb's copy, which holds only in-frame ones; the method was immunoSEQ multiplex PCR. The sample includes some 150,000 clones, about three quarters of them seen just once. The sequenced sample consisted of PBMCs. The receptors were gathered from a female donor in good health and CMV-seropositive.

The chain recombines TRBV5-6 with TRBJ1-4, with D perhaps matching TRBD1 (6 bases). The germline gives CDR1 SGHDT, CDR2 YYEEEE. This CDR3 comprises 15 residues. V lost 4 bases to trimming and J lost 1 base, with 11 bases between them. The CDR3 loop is CASSIQGETNEKLFF. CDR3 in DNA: TGTGCCAGCAGCATACAGGGTGAAACTAATGAAAAACTGTTTTTT.

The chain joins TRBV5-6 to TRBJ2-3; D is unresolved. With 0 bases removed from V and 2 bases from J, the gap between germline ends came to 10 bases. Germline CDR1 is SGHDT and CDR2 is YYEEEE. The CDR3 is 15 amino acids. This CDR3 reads CASSLDYPITDTQYF. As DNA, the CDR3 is TGTGCCAGCAGCTTGGACTACCCGATCACAGATACGCAGTATTTT.

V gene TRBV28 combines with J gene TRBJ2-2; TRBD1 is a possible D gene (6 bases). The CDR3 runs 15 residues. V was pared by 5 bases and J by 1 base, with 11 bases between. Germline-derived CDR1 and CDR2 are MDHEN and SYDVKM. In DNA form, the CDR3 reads TGTGCCAGCAGTCCCAGGGGTGGGAACACCGGGGAGCTGTTTTTT. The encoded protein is CASSPRGGNTGELFF.

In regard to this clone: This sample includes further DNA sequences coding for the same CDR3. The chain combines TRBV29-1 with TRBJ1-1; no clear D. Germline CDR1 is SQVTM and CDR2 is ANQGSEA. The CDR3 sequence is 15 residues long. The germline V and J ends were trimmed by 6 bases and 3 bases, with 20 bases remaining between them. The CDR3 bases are TGCAGCGTCGGTGGGCAGACCACAACTTACACTGAAGCTTTCTTT. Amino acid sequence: CSVGGQTTTYTEAFF.

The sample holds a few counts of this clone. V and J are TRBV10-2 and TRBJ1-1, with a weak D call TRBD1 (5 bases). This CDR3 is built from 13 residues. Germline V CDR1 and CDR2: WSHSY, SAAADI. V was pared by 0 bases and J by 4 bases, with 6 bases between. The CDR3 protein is CASSESGGTEAFF. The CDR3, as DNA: TGCGCCAGCAGTGAGTCCGGGGGCACTGAAGCTTTCTTT.

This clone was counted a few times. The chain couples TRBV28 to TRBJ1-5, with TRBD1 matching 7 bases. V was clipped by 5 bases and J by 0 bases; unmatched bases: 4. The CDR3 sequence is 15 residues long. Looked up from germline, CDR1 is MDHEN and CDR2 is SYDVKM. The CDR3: CASSLGGFSNQPQHF. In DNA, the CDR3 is TGTGCCAGCAGTCTAGGGGGCTTTAGCAATCAGCCCCAGCATTTT.

As DNA, the CDR3 is TGTGCCAGCAGCCCAGAGGGGACTAGCAGCTACAATGAGCAGTTCTTC. Translation: CASSPEGTSSYNEQFF. The rearrangement uses TRBV11-3 and TRBJ2-1; TRBD2 matches at 9 bases. Germline CDR1 SGHNT, CDR2 YENEEA. The CDR3 loop spans 16 amino acids. With V trimmed by 5 bases and J by 3 bases, 8 bases remained unmatched.

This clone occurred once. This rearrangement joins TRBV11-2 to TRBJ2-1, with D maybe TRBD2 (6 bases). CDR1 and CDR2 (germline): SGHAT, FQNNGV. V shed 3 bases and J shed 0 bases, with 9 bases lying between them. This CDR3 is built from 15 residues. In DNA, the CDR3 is TGTGCCAGCAGCTTTGGCGGGACCTCCTACAATGAGCAGTTCTTC. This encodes CASSFGGTSYNEQFF.

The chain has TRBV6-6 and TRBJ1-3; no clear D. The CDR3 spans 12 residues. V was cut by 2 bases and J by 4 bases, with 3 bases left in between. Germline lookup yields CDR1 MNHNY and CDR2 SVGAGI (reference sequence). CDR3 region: CASSYEGNTIYF. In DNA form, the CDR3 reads TGTGCCAGCAGTTACGAGGGAAACACCATATATTTT.

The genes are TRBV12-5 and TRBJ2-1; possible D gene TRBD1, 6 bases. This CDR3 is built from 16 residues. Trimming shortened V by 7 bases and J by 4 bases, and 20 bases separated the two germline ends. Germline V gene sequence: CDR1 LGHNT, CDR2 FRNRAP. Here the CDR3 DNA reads TGTGCTAGTGTCCCCGGGGACAATGGGGCTTACAATGAGCAGTTCTTC. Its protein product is CASVPGDNGAYNEQFF.

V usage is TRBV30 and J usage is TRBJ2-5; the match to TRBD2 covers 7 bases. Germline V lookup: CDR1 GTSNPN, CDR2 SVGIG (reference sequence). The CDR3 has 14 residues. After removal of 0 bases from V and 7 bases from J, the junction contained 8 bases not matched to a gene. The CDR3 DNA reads TGTGCCTGGAGTGTTGGGAGGGGAGCGGGGACCCAGTACTTC. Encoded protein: CAWSVGRGAGTQYF.

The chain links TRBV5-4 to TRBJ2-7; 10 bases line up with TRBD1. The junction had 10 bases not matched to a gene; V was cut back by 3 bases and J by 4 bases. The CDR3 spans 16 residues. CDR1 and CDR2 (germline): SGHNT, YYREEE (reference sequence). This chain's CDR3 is CASSSKPGQGQYEQYF. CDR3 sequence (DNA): TGTGCCAGCAGCTCGAAACCGGGACAGGGGCAATACGAGCAGTACTTC.

CDR3 protein: CASSESGRTEAFF. DNA of the CDR3: TGTGCCAGCAGTGAATCGGGGAGGACTGAAGCTTTCTTT. The V gene is TRBV6-1, the J gene TRBJ1-1; the D is unclear. The V end was cut by 2 bases, the J end by 5 bases, with 9 bases between. From germline, CDR1 is MNHNS and CDR2 SASEGT. The CDR3 totals 13 residues.

CDR3 protein: CSVEDRGLNEQYF. CDR3 DNA sequence: TGCAGCGTTGAGGACAGGGGGCTCAACGAGCAGTACTTC. The chain is built from TRBV29-1 and TRBJ2-7; 11 bases align to TRBD1. The junction had 3 bases not matched to a gene; V was cut back by 3 bases and J by 5 bases. In germline, CDR1 is SQVTM, CDR2 ANQGSEA. The CDR3 totals 13 residues.

CDR3 sequence (DNA): TGTGCCAGCAGTGAAGCGGGCCAGGGATTAGATGGCTACACCTTC. This codes for CASSEAGQGLDGYTF. This chain links TRBV2 with TRBJ1-2, with D tentatively TRBD1 (5 bases). Trimming removed 0 bases from V and 6 bases from J, with 14 bases in between. Germline V lookup: CDR1 SNHLY, CDR2 FYNNEI. The CDR3 sequence is 15 residues long.

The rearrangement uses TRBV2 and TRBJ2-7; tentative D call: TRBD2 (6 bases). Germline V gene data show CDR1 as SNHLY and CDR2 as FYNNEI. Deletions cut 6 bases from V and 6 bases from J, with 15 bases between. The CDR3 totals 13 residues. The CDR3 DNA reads TGTGCCAGCAGCGGCGGGACTTTTGGCGAGCAGTACTTC. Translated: CASSGGTFGEQYF. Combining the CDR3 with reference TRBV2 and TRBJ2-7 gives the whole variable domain EPEVTQTPSHQVTQMGQEVILRCVPISNHLYFYWYRQILGQKVEFLVSFYNNEISEKSEIFDDQFSVERPDGSNFTLKIRSTKLEDSAMYFCASSGGTFGEQYFGPGTRLTVT.

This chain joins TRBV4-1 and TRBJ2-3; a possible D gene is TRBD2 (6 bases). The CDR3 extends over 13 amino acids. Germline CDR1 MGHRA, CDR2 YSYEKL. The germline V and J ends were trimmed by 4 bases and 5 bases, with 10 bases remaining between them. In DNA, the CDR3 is TGCGCCAGCAGCCGGACCGGGGGAGATACGCAGTATTTT. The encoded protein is CASSRTGGDTQYF.

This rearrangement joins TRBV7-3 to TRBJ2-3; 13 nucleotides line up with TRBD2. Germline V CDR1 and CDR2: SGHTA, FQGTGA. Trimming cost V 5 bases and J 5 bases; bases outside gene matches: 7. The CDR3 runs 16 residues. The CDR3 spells CASSADRLAGGDTQYF. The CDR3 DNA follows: TGTGCCAGCAGCGCAGACCGACTAGCGGGAGGAGATACGCAGTATTTT.

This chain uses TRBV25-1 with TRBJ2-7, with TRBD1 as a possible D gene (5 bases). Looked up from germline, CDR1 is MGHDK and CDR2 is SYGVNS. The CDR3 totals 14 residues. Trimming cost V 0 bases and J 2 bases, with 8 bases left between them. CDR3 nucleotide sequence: TGTGCCAGCAGTGAATACGACAGACCCTACGAGCAGTACTTC. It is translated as CASSEYDRPYEQYF.

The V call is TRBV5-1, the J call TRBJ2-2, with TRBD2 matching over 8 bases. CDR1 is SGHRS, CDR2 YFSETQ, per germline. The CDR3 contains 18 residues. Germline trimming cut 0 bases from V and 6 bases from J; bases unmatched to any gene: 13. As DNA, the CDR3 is TGCGCCAGCAGCTTGGCTCCAGCGGGAGCGGGGGCCCCCGGGGAGCTGTTTTTT. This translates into CASSLAPAGAGAPGELFF.

The CDR3: CASRQGTTYEQYF. The CDR3 DNA reads as TGTGCCAGCAGGCAAGGGACAACTTACGAGCAGTACTTC. V and J are TRBV2 and TRBJ2-7; possibly TRBD1 for D (6 bases). Germline values: CDR1 SNHLY, CDR2 FYNNEI. The CDR3 extends over 13 amino acids. The V and J ends lost 6 bases and 4 bases respectively, with 13 bases between them.

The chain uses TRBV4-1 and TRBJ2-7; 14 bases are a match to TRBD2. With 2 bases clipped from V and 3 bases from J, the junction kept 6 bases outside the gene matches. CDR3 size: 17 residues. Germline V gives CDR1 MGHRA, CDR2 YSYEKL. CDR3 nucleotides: TGCGCCAGCAGCCAAACCAGGACTAGCGGGAGGCACTACGAGCAGTACTTC. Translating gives CASSQTRTSGRHYEQYF.

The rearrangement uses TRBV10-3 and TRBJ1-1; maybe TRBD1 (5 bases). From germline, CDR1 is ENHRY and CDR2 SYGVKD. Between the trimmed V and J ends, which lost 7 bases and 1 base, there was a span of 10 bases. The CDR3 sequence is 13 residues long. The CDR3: CAIKAGKNTEAFF. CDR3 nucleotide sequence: TGTGCCATCAAGGCAGGGAAGAACACTGAAGCTTTCTTT.

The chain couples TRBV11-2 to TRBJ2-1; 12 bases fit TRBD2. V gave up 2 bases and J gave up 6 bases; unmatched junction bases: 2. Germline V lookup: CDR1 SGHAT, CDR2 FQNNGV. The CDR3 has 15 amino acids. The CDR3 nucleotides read TGTGCCAGCAGCTTATTACTAGCGGGAGGCAATGAGCAGTTCTTC. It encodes CASSLLLAGGNEQFF.

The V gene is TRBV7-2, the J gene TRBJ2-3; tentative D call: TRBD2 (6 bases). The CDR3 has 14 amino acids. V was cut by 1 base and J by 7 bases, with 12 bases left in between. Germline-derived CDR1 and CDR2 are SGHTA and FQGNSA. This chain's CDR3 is CASSLEPGRHTQYF. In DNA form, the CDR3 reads TGTGCCAGCAGCTTAGAGCCGGGGAGGCATACGCAGTATTTT.

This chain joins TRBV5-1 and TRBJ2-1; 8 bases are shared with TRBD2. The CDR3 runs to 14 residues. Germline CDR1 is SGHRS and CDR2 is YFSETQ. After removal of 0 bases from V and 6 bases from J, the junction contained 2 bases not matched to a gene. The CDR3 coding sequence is TGCGCCAGCAGCTTGGTCCTAGCGGGCAATGAGCAGTTCTTC. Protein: CASSLVLAGNEQFF. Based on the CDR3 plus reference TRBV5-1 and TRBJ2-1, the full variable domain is KAGVTQTPRYLIKTRGQQVTLSCSPISGHRSVSWYQQTPGQGLQFLFEYFSETQRNKGNFPGRFSGRQFSNSRSEMNVSTLELGDSALYLCASSLVLAGNEQFFGPGTRLTVL.

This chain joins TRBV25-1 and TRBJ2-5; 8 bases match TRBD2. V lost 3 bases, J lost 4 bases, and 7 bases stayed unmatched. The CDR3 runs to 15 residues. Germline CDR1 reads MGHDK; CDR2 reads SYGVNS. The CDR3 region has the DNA TGTGCCAGCAGTGATTCGGGGGGGGGTCTAGAGACCCAGTACTTC. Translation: CASSDSGGGLETQYF. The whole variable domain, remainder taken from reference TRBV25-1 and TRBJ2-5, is EADIYQTPRYLVIGTGKKITLECSQTMGHDKMYWYQQDPGMELHLIHYSYGVNSTEKGDLSSESTVSRIRTEHFPLTLESARPSHTSQYLCASSDSGGGLETQYFGPGTRLLVL.

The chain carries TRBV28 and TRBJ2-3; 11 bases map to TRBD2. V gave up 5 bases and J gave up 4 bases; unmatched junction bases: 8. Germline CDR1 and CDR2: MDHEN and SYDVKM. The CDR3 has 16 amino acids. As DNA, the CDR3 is TGTGCCAGCAGTCCAATAGCGGGGGGGCAAGCAGATACGCAGTATTTT. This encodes CASSPIAGGQADTQYF. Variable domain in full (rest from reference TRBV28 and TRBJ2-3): DVKVTQSSRYLVKRTGEKVFLECVQDMDHENMFWYRQDPGLGLRLIYFSYDVKMKEKGDIPEGYSVSREKKERFSLILESASTNQTSMYLCASSPIAGGQADTQYFGPGTRLTVL.

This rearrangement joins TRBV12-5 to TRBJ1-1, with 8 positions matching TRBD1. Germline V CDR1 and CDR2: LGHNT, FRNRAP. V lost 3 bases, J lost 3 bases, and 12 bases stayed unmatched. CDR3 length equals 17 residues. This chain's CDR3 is CASGLSSRTGWDTEAFF. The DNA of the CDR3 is TGTGCTAGTGGTTTATCATCCAGGACAGGGTGGGACACTGAAGCTTTCTTT. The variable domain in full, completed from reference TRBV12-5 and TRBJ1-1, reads DARVTQTPRHKVTEMGQEVTMRCQPILGHNTVFWYRQTMMQGLELLAYFRNRAPLDDSGMPKDRFSAEMPDATLATLKIQPSEPRDSAVYFCASGLSSRTGWDTEAFFGQGTRLTVV.

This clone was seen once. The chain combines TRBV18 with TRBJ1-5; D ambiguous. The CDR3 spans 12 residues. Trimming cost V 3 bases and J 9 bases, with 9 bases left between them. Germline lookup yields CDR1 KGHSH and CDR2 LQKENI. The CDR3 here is CASSPPGGPQHF. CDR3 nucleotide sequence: TGTGCCAGCTCACCGCCTGGAGGGCCCCAGCATTTT. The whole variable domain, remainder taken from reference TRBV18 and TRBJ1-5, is NAGVMQNPRHLVRRRGQEARLRCSPMKGHSHVYWYRQLPEEGLKFMVYLQKENIIDESGMPKERFSAEFPKEGPSILRIQQVVRGDSAAYFCASSPPGGPQHFGDGTRLSIL.

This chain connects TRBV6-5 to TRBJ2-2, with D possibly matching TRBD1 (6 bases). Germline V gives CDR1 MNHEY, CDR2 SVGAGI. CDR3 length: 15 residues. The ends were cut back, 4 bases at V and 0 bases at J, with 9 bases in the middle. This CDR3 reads CASSWGQPNTGELFF. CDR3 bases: TGTGCCAGCAGTTGGGGGCAGCCGAACACCGGGGAGCTGTTTTTT.

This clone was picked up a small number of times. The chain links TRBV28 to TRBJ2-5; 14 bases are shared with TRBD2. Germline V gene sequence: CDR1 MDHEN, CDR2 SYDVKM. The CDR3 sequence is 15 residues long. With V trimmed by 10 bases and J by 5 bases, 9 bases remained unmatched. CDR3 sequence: CATKTSGGGRETQYF. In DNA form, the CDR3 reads TGTGCCACCAAGACTAGCGGGGGGGGACGGGAGACCCAGTACTTC.